Shown below are 30 T cell receptor beta chains from a single sample sequenced in a study of T-cell memory formation after mild COVID-19. Using its own MiXCR run on the 5' RACE reads, TCRdb lists one record per CDR3 protein. The sample gives 350,000 to 500,000 distinct CDR3 sequences, 23% of which show up once; approximately 14% is in the top ten. Sequencing was carried out using PBMCs or a T cell subset sorted from them (not recorded which). The receptors originated from an adult woman who had mild COVID-19 (a few samples of this study predate the infection). Cell type and time point are not known.

The chain's CDR3 is CAISESGGQPQHF. CDR3 nucleotide sequence: TGTGCCATCAGTGAGTCTGGGGGTCAGCCCCAGCATTTT. The rearrangement joins TRBV10-3 to TRBJ1-5; a possible D gene is TRBD1 (5 bases). The CDR3 is 13 residues long. Trimming cost V 0 bases and J 6 bases, with 6 bases left between them. CDR1 and CDR2 from the germline V gene are ENHRY and SYGVKD.

Of note for this clonotype: The junction differs from germline at one of its ends, possibly a read error. This chain links TRBV7-9 with TRBJ1-4; 7 bases align to TRBD1. Germline-derived CDR1 and CDR2 are SEHNR and FQNEAQ (reference sequence). This CDR3 comprises 12 residues. CDR3 nucleotide sequence: TGTGCCAGCAGCTCCGGACAGGAAAGACTGTTTTTT. It translates to CASSSGQERLFF.

The V call is TRBV7-3, the J call TRBJ2-3, with a tentative D call TRBD2 (6 bases). This CDR3 region has 15 residues. V dropped 5 bases and J dropped 2 bases, with 14 bases sitting between them. Germline CDR1 and CDR2: SGHTA and FQGTGA. Here the CDR3 DNA reads TGTGCCAGCAGCCCCCGGGCGGGGTACACAGATACGCAGTATTTT. This codes for CASSPRAGYTDTQYF.

This clonotype appeared once. The CDR3: CAWSADRVWDEQFF. The DNA of the CDR3 is TGTGCCTGGAGTGCCGACCGTGTATGGGATGAGCAGTTCTTC. The chain combines TRBV30 with TRBJ2-1; D is undetermined. Trimming removed 1 base at V and 8 bases at J, with 15 bases between. Germline loops: CDR1 GTSNPN, CDR2 SVGIG (reference sequence). This CDR3 comprises 14 residues.

There are a few counts of this clonotype. The chain employs TRBV5-1 and TRBJ2-7, with 9 bases lining up with TRBD1. V was clipped by 4 bases and J by 3 bases; unmatched bases: 14. This CDR3 comprises 17 residues. Germline assignment: CDR1 SGHRS and CDR2 YFSETQ. The CDR3 DNA reads TGCGCCAGCAGCCCCGAGGCCGGGACAGGGAGCTTCTACGAGCAGTACTTC. This codes for CASSPEAGTGSFYEQYF.

This clonotype was counted a few times. V gene TRBV11-2 combines with J gene TRBJ2-7; D possibly uses TRBD1 or TRBD2 (5 bases each). CDR1 is SGHAT and CDR2 is FQNNGV in the germline V gene. This CDR3 has 18 amino acids. The ends were cut back, 5 bases at V and 4 bases at J, with 27 bases in the middle. The CDR3, as DNA: TGTGCCAGCAGCCCTCCCGGACCGGGGTCAGGGATCCAATACGAGCAGTACTTC. It specifies CASSPPGPGSGIQYEQYF.

The V gene is TRBV7-9, the J gene TRBJ2-2; D remains ambiguous. V was cut by 5 bases and J by 2 bases, with 12 bases left in between. The CDR3 totals 15 residues. From germline, CDR1 is SEHNR and CDR2 FQNEAQ (reference sequence). The CDR3 region is CASSPIALNTGELFF. The CDR3 bases are TGTGCCAGCAGCCCCATAGCACTCAACACCGGGGAGCTGTTTTTT.

This clonotype was observed a handful of times. The chain links TRBV20-1 to TRBJ2-3; D is undetermined. Germline V lookup: CDR1 DFQATT, CDR2 SNEGSKA (reference sequence). This CDR3 region has 12 residues. V dropped 3 bases and J dropped 7 bases, with 11 bases sitting between them. The CDR3 sequence is CSARARGNTQYF. The DNA of the CDR3 is TGCAGTGCTAGGGCCCGCGGCAATACGCAGTATTTT.

A note on this clonotype: This may be a read error: a much more frequent sequence differs by one nucleotide. The chain links TRBV27 to TRBJ1-2, with 7 bases fitting TRBD1. The CDR3 length is 13 residues. Germline assignment: CDR1 MNHEY and CDR2 SMNVEV (reference sequence). Losses at the gene ends were 4 bases for V and 3 bases for J; bases not matched to a gene: 2. The CDR3 sequence is CASSSGGDYGYTF. The CDR3 DNA reads as TGTGCCAGCAGTTCAGGGGGAGACTATGGCTACACCTTC.

This clonotype was picked up a small number of times. The chain recombines TRBV18 with TRBJ2-7, with 7 bases fitting TRBD1. CDR1 KGHSH and CDR2 LQKENI come from the germline V gene. V lost 3 bases, J lost 5 bases, and 4 bases stayed unmatched. The CDR3 runs 13 residues. CDR3 in amino acids: CASSPGQVHEQYF. CDR3 in DNA: TGTGCCAGCTCACCCGGACAGGTCCACGAGCAGTACTTC.

This clonotype was detected only once. At one end, the junction sequence differs from germline, possibly due to a read error. The chain is built from TRBV29-1 and TRBJ1-2, with 7 bases lining up with TRBD1. The CDR3 length is 14 residues. Per germline, CDR1 SQVTM and CDR2 ANQGSEA. The CDR3 DNA reads as TGCAGCGTGGAAGGGGGCCCCTCTTTCTATGGCTACACCTTC. Protein: CSVEGGPSFYGYTF.

This clonotype was observed a handful of times. V usage is TRBV12-3 or TRBV12-4 and J usage is TRBJ2-7; D is possibly TRBD1 or TRBD2 (5 bases each). The V end was cut by 7 bases, the J end by 4 bases, with 20 bases between. The CDR3 covers 15 residues. The CDR3 sequence: CASTLSGTSPYEQYF. The CDR3 coding sequence is TGTGCCAGCACCCTTTCGGGGACCAGTCCATACGAGCAGTACTTC.

The V and J genes are TRBV7-3 and TRBJ2-7; D might be TRBD2 (6 bases). CDR3 size: 14 residues. V shed 6 bases and J shed 4 bases, with 16 bases lying between them. Germline-derived CDR1 and CDR2 are SGHTA and FQGTGA. CDR3 amino acids: CASSITGGSYEQYF. The CDR3 DNA reads TGTGCCAGCAGTATAACCGGGGGATCTTACGAGCAGTACTTC.

Only a few counts were recorded for this clonotype. J is TRBJ1-2 and V is TRBV7-6; 10 bases line up with TRBD1. The V gene end was trimmed by 7 bases and the J gene end by 5 bases; junction bases not matched to a gene: 1. Germline-derived CDR1 and CDR2 are SGHVS and FNYEAQ. This CDR3 contains 12 residues. The chain's CDR3 is CASKGQGYGYTF. In nucleotides, the CDR3 is TGTGCCAGCAAGGGACAGGGGTATGGCTACACCTTC. Drawing the rest from reference TRBV7-6 and TRBJ1-2, the complete variable domain is GAGVSQSPRYKVTKRGQDVALRCDPISGHVSLYWYRQALGQGPEFLTYFNYEAQQDKSGLPNDRFSAERPEGSISTLTIQRTEQRDSAMYRCASKGQGYGYTFGSGTRLTVV.

This clonotype was seen only a few times. The CDR3 DNA is TGTGCCAGCAGCCAAGGAAGCAGTGAGCAGTTCTTC. Its translation is CASSQGSSEQFF. This chain connects TRBV3-1 to TRBJ2-1, with no clear D. The CDR3 loop spans 12 amino acids. Germline V gene lookup returns CDR1 LGHDT and CDR2 YNNKEL (reference sequence). V was trimmed by 1 base and J by 9 bases, leaving 7 bases between them.

This clonotype was seen a handful of times. The chain carries TRBV4-1 and TRBJ2-7; D is unclear. The CDR3 totals 12 residues. Germline lookup yields CDR1 MGHRA and CDR2 YSYEKL. V shed 1 base and J shed 4 bases, with 5 bases lying between them. CDR3 sequence: CASSQVWYEQYF. DNA of the CDR3: TGCGCCAGCAGCCAAGTGTGGTACGAGCAGTACTTC.

The chain combines TRBV29-1 with TRBJ2-7; TRBD1 matches at 7 bases. The CDR3 has 11 residues. J gave up 3 bases and V 5 bases, and 1 base lay outside the gene matches. Germline lookup yields CDR1 SQVTM and CDR2 ANQGSEA. The CDR3 region is CSVWDSYEQYF. CDR3 coding DNA: TGCAGCGTTTGGGACAGCTACGAGCAGTACTTC.

In this sample, this clonotype turned up a few times. The chain is built from TRBV4-1 and TRBJ2-4; the D gene is possibly TRBD1 (6 bases). Germline V gene data show CDR1 as MGHRA and CDR2 as YSYEKL. Between the trimmed V and J ends, which lost 0 bases and 12 bases, there was a span of 15 bases. This CDR3 has 14 amino acids. CDR3: CASSQDFGTWDQYF. The CDR3 DNA reads TGCGCCAGCAGCCAAGATTTCGGGACATGGGATCAGTACTTC.

This clonotype was seen a few times. This chain joins TRBV4-1 and TRBJ1-2, with D uncertain. Trimming removed 0 bases at V and 6 bases at J, with 8 bases between. CDR3 size: 13 residues. The germline V gene has CDR1 MGHRA and CDR2 YSYEKL. Written as DNA, the CDR3 is TGCGCCAGCAGCCAAGATCGGGGAGATGGCTACACCTTC. It translates to CASSQDRGDGYTF.

This CDR3 is CASSLAPGTSGRAVTGELFF. Written as DNA, the CDR3 is TGCGCCAGCAGCTTGGCCCCCGGGACTAGCGGGAGGGCCGTCACCGGGGAGCTGTTTTTT. The chain employs TRBV5-1 and TRBJ2-2; 16 bases agree with TRBD2. Germline V lookup: CDR1 SGHRS, CDR2 YFSETQ. J gave up 4 bases and V 0 bases, and 9 bases lay outside the gene matches. The CDR3 length is 20 residues.

J is TRBJ2-3 and V is TRBV9; 9 bases map to TRBD1. CDR1 SGDLS and CDR2 YYNGEE come from the germline V gene. The J segment lost 2 bases and the V segment lost 3 bases, leaving 7 bases of the junction unmatched. The CDR3 spans 16 residues. The CDR3 loop reads CASSATGTGFTDTQYF. In DNA, the CDR3 is TGTGCCAGCAGCGCAACCGGGACAGGGTTCACAGATACGCAGTATTTT. Supplemented by reference TRBV9 and TRBJ2-3, the full variable domain reads DSGVTQTPKHLITATGQRVTLRCSPRSGDLSVYWYQQSLDQGLQFLIQYYNGEERAKGNILERFSAQQFPDLHSELNLSSLELGDSALYFCASSATGTGFTDTQYFGPGTRLTVL.

The chain uses TRBV20-1 and TRBJ1-1; 9 nucleotides match TRBD1. The germline V gene has CDR1 DFQATT and CDR2 SNEGSKA (reference sequence). CDR3 length equals 14 residues. With V trimmed by 0 bases and J by 3 bases, 2 bases remained unmatched. CDR3 in DNA: TGCAGTGCTAGAGAAACAGGGGGCTACACTGAAGCTTTCTTT. It is translated as CSARETGGYTEAFF.

This clonotype was observed a handful of times. This CDR3 is CASSGGASGYNEQFF. CDR3 DNA sequence: TGTGCCAGCAGCGGGGGGGCTAGCGGATACAATGAGCAGTTCTTC. This chain links TRBV9 with TRBJ2-1, with D perhaps TRBD2 (7 bases). CDR1 is SGDLS, CDR2 YYNGEE, per germline. The CDR3 has 15 residues. Trimming pared 3 bases from V and 4 bases from J, leaving 14 bases between.

The chain has TRBV20-1 and TRBJ2-3; 8 bases line up with TRBD1. The V segment lost 1 base and the J segment 2 bases; nucleotides outside the gene matches: 2. Germline-derived CDR1 and CDR2 are DFQATT and SNEGSKA (reference sequence). The CDR3 consists of 14 residues. The CDR3 spells CSARGQGATDTQYF. The CDR3 region has the DNA TGCAGTGCTAGAGGTCAGGGGGCCACAGATACGCAGTATTTT.

This clonotype was detected only a few times. The chain has TRBV5-1 and TRBJ2-7; 10 nucleotides line up with TRBD2. The CDR3 is made up of 13 amino acids. Germline CDR1 SGHRS, CDR2 YFSETQ. Trimming cost V 4 bases and J 5 bases; bases outside gene matches: 3. The DNA for the CDR3 is TGCGCCAGCAGCCATGGACTAGCGGACGAGCAGTACTTC. Translated, it gives CASSHGLADEQYF.

The genes are TRBV9 and TRBJ2-2; unclear D gene. The CDR3 consists of 13 residues. Trimming left V 4 bases short and J 1 base short, with 5 bases between. Germline CDR1 SGDLS, CDR2 YYNGEE. The CDR3 DNA reads as TGTGCCAGCAGCCCGTGGAACACCGGGGAGCTGTTTTTT. It is translated as CASSPWNTGELFF.

The genes are TRBV30 and TRBJ1-1; 9 bases are shared with TRBD1. The CDR3 loop spans 15 amino acids. Trimming removed 1 base from V and 4 bases from J; junction bases left unmatched: 7. The germline CDR1 and CDR2 sequences are GTSNPN and SVGIG (reference sequence). CDR3 bases: TGTGCCTGGAGTGCCGGGACAGGGAGGACCACTGAAGCTTTCTTT. The encoded protein is CAWSAGTGRTTEAFF.

This clonotype was seen only a few times. The J gene is TRBJ2-5, the V gene TRBV7-9; 7 positions match TRBD2. This CDR3 is built from 15 residues. Trimming at V came to 7 bases and at J to 2 bases, leaving 10 bases not matched to a gene. Per the germline V gene, CDR1 is SEHNR and CDR2 is FQNEAQ (reference sequence). As DNA, the CDR3 is TGTGCCAGCACCCACGCCGGGCGGGGGCAAGAGACCCAGTACTTC. This codes for CASTHAGRGQETQYF.

The J gene is TRBJ2-5, the V gene TRBV7-2; D is ambiguous. This CDR3 is 13 amino acids long. Trimming pared 4 bases from V and 2 bases from J, leaving 8 bases between. In germline, CDR1 is SGHTA, CDR2 FQGNSA. CDR3 in amino acids: CASSSKLQETQYF. The CDR3 DNA is TGTGCCAGCAGCTCTAAGTTACAAGAGACCCAGTACTTC.

This clonotype came up many times. The V gene is TRBV7-9, the J gene TRBJ2-1; tentatively, D is TRBD1 or TRBD2 (6 bases each). Trimming shortened V by 1 base and J by 7 bases, and 11 bases separated the two germline ends. Germline CDR1 reads SEHNR; CDR2 reads FQNEAQ (reference sequence). This CDR3 has 14 amino acids. CDR3 protein: CASSLEGGRNEQFF. In DNA, the CDR3 is TGTGCCAGCAGCTTAGAGGGGGGCAGGAATGAGCAGTTCTTC.